The entry below gives a single TCR beta chain sequence along with its context. The data are from a study of T cell changes during pregnancy in multiple sclerosis. Clones were sequenced by immunoSEQ multiplex PCR, and TCRdb holds only the in-frame ones, with some missing. The sample contains under 50,000 clones, less than 95% of which appear only once. The CDR3 runs 13 residues. Trimming cost V 1 base and J 7 bases, with 10 bases left between them. Germline V gives CDR1 LNHDA, CDR2 SQIVND (reference sequence). This rearrangement joins TRBV19 to TRBJ1-1; unclear D gene. The TCR sequence derives from a female donor with multiple sclerosis, enrolled in a pregnancy study. The sample here was CD8+ T cells from peripheral blood mononuclear cells, taken in the second trimester of pregnancy. CDR3 protein: CASSIVASLEAFF. In nucleotides, the CDR3 is TGTGCCAGTAGTATAGTGGCTAGCCTTGAAGCTTTCTTT. Together with reference TRBV19 and TRBJ1-1, the CDR3 gives the full variable domain: DGGITQSPKYLFRKEGQNVTLSCEQNLNHDAMYWYRQDPGQGLRLIYYSQIVNDFQKGDIAEGYSVSREKKESFPLTVTSAQKNPTAFYLCASSIVASLEAFFGQGTRLTVV.